What follows are 24 T cell receptor beta chains derived from one specimen sequenced in a study of radiation and T cells in renal cell carcinoma. The time point: blood 4 weeks post-SBRT, at nephrectomy. Stated treatment: 15 Gy SBRT to primary tumor, nephrectomy 4 weeks later. Libraries were prepared by immunoSEQ multiplex PCR; TCRdb keeps only in-frame clonotypes and omits some of them. This sample carries 30,000 to 40,000 clones, roughly 80% of them seen once, and the ten largest clones take 30% to 35%. The input for sequencing was blood, taken from a patient whose treatment included radiotherapy and nephrectomy. Every receptor here comes from a man in his sixties with renal cell carcinoma.

The chain recombines TRBV18 with TRBJ2-7; 7 bases are shared with TRBD1. The CDR3 is made up of 15 amino acids. With V trimmed by 3 bases and J by 6 bases, 11 bases remained unmatched. Germline lookup yields CDR1 KGHSH and CDR2 LQKENI. The CDR3 nucleotides read TGTGCCAGCTCACCTAACGCGAACAGGGGCGGCGAGCAGTACTTC. Encoded protein: CASSPNANRGGEQYF.

Note on this clone: The junction does not match germline at one end; this may be a read error. V gene TRBV5-1 combines with J gene TRBJ2-5; D possibly corresponds to TRBD1 (6 bases). The CDR3 contains 15 residues. Looked up from germline, CDR1 is SGHRS and CDR2 is YFSETQ. The CDR3 DNA follows: TGCGCCAGCAGCTTGACCGGGACACCGAAAGAAACCCAGTACTTC. Its translation: CASSLTGTPKETQYF.

The table lists this clone with a few counts. V usage is TRBV7-2 and J usage is TRBJ2-7; D gene ambiguous. Germline CDR1 SGHTA, CDR2 FQGNSA. Trimming removed 5 bases at V and 0 bases at J, with 20 bases between. This CDR3 comprises 17 residues. CDR3 DNA sequence: TGTGCCAGCAGCCACCCCCTAGGAGTCCCTTACTCCTACGAGCAGTACTTC. Protein: CASSHPLGVPYSYEQYF.

V gene TRBV7-8 combines with J gene TRBJ2-1; TRBD2 matches 9 bases. J lost 5 bases, V lost 1 base, and 3 bases had no gene match. CDR1 and CDR2 from the germline V gene are SGHVS and FQNEAQ. This CDR3 is 15 amino acids long. The DNA for the CDR3 is TGTGCCAGCAGCTTAGAGCGGGAGGTTAACAATGAGCAGTTCTTC. As protein: CASSLEREVNNEQFF.

This chain connects TRBV2 to TRBJ1-4; 8 bases line up with TRBD1. The trim removed 6 bases at V and 5 bases at J, leaving 5 bases unmatched. CDR3 length equals 14 residues. CDR1 and CDR2 from the germline V gene are SNHLY and FYNNEI. CDR3 residues: CASRNNRGNEKLFF. CDR3 DNA sequence: TGTGCCAGCAGAAACAACAGGGGGAATGAAAAACTGTTTTTT. Full variable domain (rest looked up from reference TRBV2 and TRBJ1-4): EPEVTQTPSHQVTQMGQEVILRCVPISNHLYFYWYRQILGQKVEFLVSFYNNEISEKSEIFDDQFSVERPDGSNFTLKIRSTKLEDSAMYFCASRNNRGNEKLFFGSGTQLSVL.

The rearrangement joins TRBV28 to TRBJ1-1; unclear D gene. The V gene lost 6 bases and the J gene lost 3 bases, with 8 bases spanning the gap. From germline, CDR1 is MDHEN and CDR2 SYDVKM. The length of the CDR3 is 12 residues. DNA of the CDR3: TGTGCCAGCAGGGCCAGGTACACTGAAGCTTTCTTT. It translates to CASRARYTEAFF.

The chain combines TRBV4-2 with TRBJ1-5; no firm D call. V was pared by 4 bases and J by 4 bases, with 11 bases between. From germline, CDR1 is LGHNA and CDR2 YNFKEQ. This CDR3 comprises 14 residues. CDR3: CASSPGTTNQPQHF. CDR3 DNA: TGTGCCAGCAGCCCCGGCACGACAAATCAGCCCCAGCATTTT.

This clone was observed a handful of times. The rearrangement joins TRBV19 to TRBJ1-1; D uncertain. Germline assignment: CDR1 LNHDA and CDR2 SQIVND (reference sequence). This CDR3 contains 16 residues. V was clipped by 2 bases and J by 4 bases, with 17 bases between them. CDR3 DNA sequence: TGTGCCAGTAGTATACTTCGGCCCTCTCGGGGCACTGAAGCTTTCTTT. This codes for CASSILRPSRGTEAFF.

The V and J genes are TRBV2 and TRBJ2-2, with D maybe TRBD2 (6 bases). The CDR3 consists of 14 residues. Trimming pared 8 bases from V and 2 bases from J, leaving 12 bases between. The germline gives CDR1 SNHLY, CDR2 FYNNEI. The CDR3 is CASSGLANTGELFF. The CDR3 DNA reads as TGTGCCAGCTCGGGACTCGCTAACACCGGGGAGCTGTTTTTT.

This chain joins TRBV5-4 and TRBJ2-1; 10 nucleotides match TRBD2. This CDR3 has 16 amino acids. The germline V gene encodes CDR1 SGHNT and CDR2 YYREEE (reference sequence). V lost 0 bases to trimming and J lost 3 bases; unmatched junction nucleotides: 3. In DNA form, the CDR3 reads TGTGCCAGCAGCTTGGCGGGGACTAGCGTCTACAATGAGCAGTTCTTC. Translating gives CASSLAGTSVYNEQFF.

This chain links TRBV10-3 with TRBJ1-4, with a tentative D call TRBD1 (6 bases). CDR1 is ENHRY and CDR2 is SYGVKD in the germline V gene. The CDR3 length is 15 residues. V was shortened by 4 bases and J by 3 bases, with 12 bases between the two germline ends. The CDR3 loop is CAISAYREPNEKLFF. DNA for the CDR3: TGTGCCATCAGTGCCTACAGGGAGCCTAATGAAAAACTGTTTTTT.

This chain connects TRBV2 to TRBJ2-3, with a weak D call TRBD2 (5 bases). The CDR3 is made up of 16 amino acids. Germline assignment: CDR1 SNHLY and CDR2 FYNNEI. Trimming cost V 5 bases and J 3 bases, with 18 bases left between them. CDR3 in DNA: TGTGCCAGCAGTCCTCGGGGTATCTTTGGGACAGATACGCAGTATTTT. Amino acid sequence: CASSPRGIFGTDTQYF. The entire variable domain, with the rest obtained from reference TRBV2 and TRBJ2-3, is as follows: EPEVTQTPSHQVTQMGQEVILRCVPISNHLYFYWYRQILGQKVEFLVSFYNNEISEKSEIFDDQFSVERPDGSNFTLKIRSTKLEDSAMYFCASSPRGIFGTDTQYFGPGTRLTVL.

This clone came up a few times. CDR3 residues: CASDSRGPGNQPQHF. The CDR3 DNA is TGTGCCAGTGACAGTCGTGGACCAGGGAATCAGCCCCAGCATTTT. The chain links TRBV19 to TRBJ1-5; weak D call: TRBD1 (5 bases). The CDR3 is 15 residues long. V was trimmed by 8 bases and J by 4 bases, leaving 18 bases between them. Per the germline V gene, CDR1 is LNHDA and CDR2 is SQIVND (reference sequence).

The chain uses TRBV5-1 and TRBJ1-4; D may be TRBD1 (5 bases). The CDR3 totals 15 residues. CDR1 SGHRS and CDR2 YFSETQ come from the germline V gene. The germline V and J ends were trimmed by 0 bases and 3 bases, with 9 bases remaining between them. The CDR3 loop is CASSLEGTSNEKLFF. The DNA of the CDR3 is TGCGCCAGCAGCTTGGAAGGGACCTCTAATGAAAAACTGTTTTTT.

The sample holds a few counts of this clone. The chain combines TRBV5-6 with TRBJ1-2; D gene ambiguous. The ends were cut back, 0 bases at V and 3 bases at J, with 6 bases in the middle. The length of the CDR3 is 13 residues. In germline, CDR1 is SGHDT, CDR2 YYEEEE. CDR3: CASSLDSYYGYTF. For the CDR3, the DNA is TGTGCCAGCAGCTTGGACAGCTACTATGGCTACACCTTC.

The V and J genes are TRBV27 and TRBJ2-3; 9 bases line up with TRBD2. The CDR3 contains 15 residues. Germline loops: CDR1 MNHEY, CDR2 SMNVEV (reference sequence). V dropped 2 bases and J dropped 4; count of bases not matched to a gene: 4. The CDR3 here is CASSLMAGGPDTQYF. The CDR3, as DNA: TGTGCCAGCAGTTTAATGGCGGGAGGGCCAGATACGCAGTATTTT.

This chain links TRBV30 with TRBJ2-1; no reliable D call. CDR3 length: 18 residues. V lost 2 bases and J 3 bases, leaving 23 bases between the germline ends. CDR1 is GTSNPN, CDR2 SVGIG, per germline (reference sequence). The CDR3 coding sequence is TGTGCCTGGAGTCCCCCGGGCCTACCAGACCATCTCTACAATGAGCAGTTCTTC. This gives the protein CAWSPPGLPDHLYNEQFF.

Written as DNA, the CDR3 is TGTGCCACTCAACTGACCTCCACCGGGGAGCTGTTTTTT. This gives the protein CATQLTSTGELFF. The chain uses TRBV7-2 and TRBJ2-2; D is uncertain. Between the trimmed V and J ends, which lost 10 bases and 4 bases, there was a span of 13 bases. The CDR3 has 13 residues. Germline V gene lookup returns CDR1 SGHTA and CDR2 FQGNSA.

The chain is built from TRBV27 and TRBJ1-1; D gene unclear. From germline, CDR1 is MNHEY and CDR2 SMNVEV (reference sequence). The V and J ends lost 2 bases and 6 bases respectively, with 10 bases between them. CDR3 length: 13 amino acids. The CDR3 loop reads CASSLAQDAEAFF. CDR3 in DNA: TGTGCCAGCAGTTTAGCGCAAGACGCTGAAGCTTTCTTT.

This clone appeared once. The chain joins TRBV6-6 to TRBJ2-7; 8 bases map to TRBD1. There are 15 residues in the CDR3. The V segment lost 5 bases and the J segment 4 bases; nucleotides outside the gene matches: 10. Germline CDR1 reads MNHNY; CDR2 reads SVGAGI (reference sequence). The CDR3 region has the DNA TGTGCCAGCAGTGCAGGGGGCTCACGACGGTACGAGCAGTACTTC. It encodes CASSAGGSRRYEQYF.

The chain links TRBV7-2 to TRBJ2-1; D might be TRBD2 (7 bases). Germline CDR1 and CDR2: SGHTA and FQGNSA. Trimming shortened V by 5 bases and J by 9 bases, and 17 bases separated the two germline ends. This CDR3 is 14 amino acids long. The DNA of the CDR3 is TGTGCCAGCAGCCCAGGGGTGGGGGGGCTTGAGCAGTTCTTC. Protein sequence: CASSPGVGGLEQFF.

The chain carries TRBV7-9 and TRBJ2-4, with D uncertain. Germline V CDR1 and CDR2: SEHNR, FQNEAQ (reference sequence). The CDR3 contains 14 residues. V was pared by 2 bases and J by 12 bases, with 17 bases between. CDR3 loop: CASSLPPPWGGQYF. The CDR3 DNA follows: TGTGCCAGCAGCTTACCGCCTCCGTGGGGTGGTCAGTACTTC.

As DNA, the CDR3 is TGTGCCAGCAGTTACTCGCCCGGGGGGGAGGAGCTGTTTTTT. Translated, it gives CASSYSPGGEELFF. The chain recombines TRBV6-6 with TRBJ2-2, with 8 bases lining up with TRBD2. Germline assignment: CDR1 MNHNY and CDR2 SVGAGI (reference sequence). The J segment lost 10 bases and the V segment lost 0 bases, leaving 4 bases of the junction unmatched. The CDR3 loop spans 14 amino acids.

This chain joins TRBV7-2 and TRBJ2-3, with TRBD2 matching over 7 bases. The V gene's germline CDR1 is SGHTA and CDR2 FQGNSA. This CDR3 has 16 amino acids. The V and J ends lost 7 bases and 1 base, in that order; junction bases with no gene match: 11. The CDR3 DNA reads TGTGCCAGCAAGCGGGGAGCGGGCCCTGGCACAGATACGCAGTATTTT. Amino acids: CASKRGAGPGTDTQYF.